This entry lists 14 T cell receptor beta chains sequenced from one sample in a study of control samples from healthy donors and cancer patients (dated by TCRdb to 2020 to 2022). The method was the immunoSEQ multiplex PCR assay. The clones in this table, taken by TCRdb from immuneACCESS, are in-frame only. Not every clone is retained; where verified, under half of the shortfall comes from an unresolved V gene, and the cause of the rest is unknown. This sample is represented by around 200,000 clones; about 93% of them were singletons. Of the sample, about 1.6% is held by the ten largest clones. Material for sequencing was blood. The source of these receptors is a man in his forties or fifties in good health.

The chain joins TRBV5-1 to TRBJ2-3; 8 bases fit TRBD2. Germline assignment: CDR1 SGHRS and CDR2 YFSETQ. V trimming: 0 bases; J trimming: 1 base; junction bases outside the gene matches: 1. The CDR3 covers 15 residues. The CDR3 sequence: CASSLVGGGTDTQYF. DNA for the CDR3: TGCGCCAGCAGCTTGGTCGGGGGGGGCACAGATACGCAGTATTTT.

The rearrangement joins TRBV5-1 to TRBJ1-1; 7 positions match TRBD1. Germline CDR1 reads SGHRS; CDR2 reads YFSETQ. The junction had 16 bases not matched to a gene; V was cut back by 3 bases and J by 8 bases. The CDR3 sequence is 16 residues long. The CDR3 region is CASSSAGTKTGFEAFF. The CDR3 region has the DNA TGCGCCAGCAGCTCCGCGGGCACCAAGACAGGGTTCGAAGCTTTCTTT.

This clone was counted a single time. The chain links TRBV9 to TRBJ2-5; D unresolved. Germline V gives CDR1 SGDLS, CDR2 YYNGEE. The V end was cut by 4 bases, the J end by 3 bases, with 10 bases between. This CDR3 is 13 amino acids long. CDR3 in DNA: TGTGCCAGCAGCCTCCGCGAGGAAGAGACCCAGTACTTC. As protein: CASSLREEETQYF.

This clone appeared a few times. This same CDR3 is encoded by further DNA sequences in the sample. The CDR3, as DNA: TGCGCCAGCAGCTTGGAAGGGAACACCGGGGAGCTGTTTTTT. Translating it yields CASSLEGNTGELFF. This chain uses TRBV5-1 with TRBJ2-2, with unresolved D. This CDR3 is 14 amino acids long. V was cut by 0 bases and J by 1 base, with 4 bases left in between. Germline lookup yields CDR1 SGHRS and CDR2 YFSETQ. The full variable domain, with the rest looked up from reference TRBV5-1 and TRBJ2-2, is KAGVTQTPRYLIKTRGQQVTLSCSPISGHRSVSWYQQTPGQGLQFLFEYFSETQRNKGNFPGRFSGRQFSNSRSEMNVSTLELGDSALYLCASSLEGNTGELFFGEGSRLTVL.

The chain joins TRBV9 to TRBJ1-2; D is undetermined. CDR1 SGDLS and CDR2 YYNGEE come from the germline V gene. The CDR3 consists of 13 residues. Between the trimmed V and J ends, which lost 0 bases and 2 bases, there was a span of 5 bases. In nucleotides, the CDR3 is TGTGCCAGCAGCGTAGCACAGAACTATGGCTACACCTTC. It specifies CASSVAQNYGYTF.

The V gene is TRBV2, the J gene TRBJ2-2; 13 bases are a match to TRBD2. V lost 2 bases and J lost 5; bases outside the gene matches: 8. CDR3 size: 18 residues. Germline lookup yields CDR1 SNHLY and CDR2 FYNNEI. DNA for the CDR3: TGTGCCAGCAGTGAACCGACTAGCGGGGGGTCCCCAACCGGGGAGCTGTTTTTT. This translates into CASSEPTSGGSPTGELFF.

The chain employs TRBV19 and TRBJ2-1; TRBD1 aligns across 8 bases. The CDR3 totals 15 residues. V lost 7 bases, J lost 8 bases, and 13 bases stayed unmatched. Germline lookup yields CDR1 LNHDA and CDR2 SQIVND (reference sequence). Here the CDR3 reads CASTSRQGAFDEQFF. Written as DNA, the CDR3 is TGTGCCAGTACCTCGAGGCAGGGGGCTTTCGATGAGCAGTTCTTC.

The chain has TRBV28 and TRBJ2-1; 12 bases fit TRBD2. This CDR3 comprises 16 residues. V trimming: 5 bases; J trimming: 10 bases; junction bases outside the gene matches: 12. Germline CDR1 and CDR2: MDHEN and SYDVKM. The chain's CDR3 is CASSGPRRLAGDEQFF. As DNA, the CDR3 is TGTGCCAGCAGTGGGCCGCGGCGACTAGCGGGGGACGAGCAGTTCTTC.

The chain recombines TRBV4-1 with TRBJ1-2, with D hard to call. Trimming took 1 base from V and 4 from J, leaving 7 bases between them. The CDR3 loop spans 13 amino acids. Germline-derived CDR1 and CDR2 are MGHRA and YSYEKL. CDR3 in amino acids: CASSQAGSYGYTF. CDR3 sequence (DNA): TGCGCCAGCAGCCAAGCGGGCAGCTATGGCTACACCTTC.

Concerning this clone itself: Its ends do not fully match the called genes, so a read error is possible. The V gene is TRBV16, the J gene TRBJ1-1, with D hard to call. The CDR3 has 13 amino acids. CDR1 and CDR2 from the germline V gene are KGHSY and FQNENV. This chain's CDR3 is CASNQNPEFEAFF. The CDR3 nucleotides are TGTGCCAGCAACCAAAATCCGGAGTTTGAAGCTTTCTTT.

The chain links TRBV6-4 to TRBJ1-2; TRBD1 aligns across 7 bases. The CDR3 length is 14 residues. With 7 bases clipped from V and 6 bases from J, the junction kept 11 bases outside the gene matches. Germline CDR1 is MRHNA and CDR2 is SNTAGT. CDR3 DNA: TGTGCCAGCAAGGCCGACAGGGTTGGCGATGGCTACACCTTC. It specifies CASKADRVGDGYTF.

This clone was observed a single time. CDR3 coding DNA: TGTGCCAGCAGCCAAGGCGAACGACAGGGGGGGTTGAGCTACGAGCAGTACTTC. Translated: CASSQGERQGGLSYEQYF. The chain uses TRBV4-2 and TRBJ2-7, with 9 bases matching TRBD1. Unmatched junction bases numbered 13, after V lost 1 base and J lost 3 bases. The CDR3 length is 18 residues. CDR1 and CDR2 (germline): LGHNA, YNFKEQ.

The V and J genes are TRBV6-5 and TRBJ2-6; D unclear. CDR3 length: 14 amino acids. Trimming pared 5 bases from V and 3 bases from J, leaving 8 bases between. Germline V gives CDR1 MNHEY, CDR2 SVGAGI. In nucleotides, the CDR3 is TGTGCCAGCAGTCCTGACCTTGGGGCCAACGTCCTGACTTTC. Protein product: CASSPDLGANVLTF.

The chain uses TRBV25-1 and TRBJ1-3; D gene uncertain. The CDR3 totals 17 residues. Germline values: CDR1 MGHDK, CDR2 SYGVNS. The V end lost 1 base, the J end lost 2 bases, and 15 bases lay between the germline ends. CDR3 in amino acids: CASSESSWQEAGNTIYF. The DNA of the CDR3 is TGTGCCAGCAGTGAATCCTCTTGGCAGGAGGCTGGAAACACCATATATTTT.